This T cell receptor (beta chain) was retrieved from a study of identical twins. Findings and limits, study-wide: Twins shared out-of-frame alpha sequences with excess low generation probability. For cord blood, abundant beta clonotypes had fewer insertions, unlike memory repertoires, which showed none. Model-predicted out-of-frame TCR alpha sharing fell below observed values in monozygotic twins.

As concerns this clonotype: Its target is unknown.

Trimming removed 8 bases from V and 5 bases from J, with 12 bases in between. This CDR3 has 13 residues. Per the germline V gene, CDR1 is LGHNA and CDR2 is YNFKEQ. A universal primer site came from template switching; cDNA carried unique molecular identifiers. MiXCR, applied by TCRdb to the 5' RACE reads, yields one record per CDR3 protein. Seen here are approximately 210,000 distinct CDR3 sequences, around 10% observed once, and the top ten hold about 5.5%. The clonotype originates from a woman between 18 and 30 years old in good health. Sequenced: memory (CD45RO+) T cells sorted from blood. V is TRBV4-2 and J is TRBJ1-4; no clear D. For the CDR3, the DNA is TGTGCCAGCGGGTACCGGTCGAATGAAAAACTGTTTTTT. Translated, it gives CASGYRSNEKLFF.